The present entry profiles one T cell receptor (beta chain) with its context. In the original processing: Reference gene primer amplification in the assay estimated nucleated cell counts. Clones were read by immunoSEQ multiplex PCR, and TCRdb kept only the in-frame ones, dropping some. That table supplies the V and J calls and clone size; D and trimming were determined from the DNA. The data hold about 260,000 clones, with approximately 79% observed a single time. This CDR3 comprises 15 residues. Germline V gene lookup returns CDR1 MNHEY and CDR2 SVGAGI. The V gene lost 0 bases and the J gene lost 0 bases, with 6 bases spanning the gap. Enrolled through a virtual design, the participants were between 18 and 89 years of age and came from about two dozen US areas. The record originates from a study of blood T cell repertoires in COVID-19. Turning to the study itself: Acute-phase and convalescent COVID-19 samples originated in the United States, Italy and Spain. The analysed material was cDNA or gDNA that came from T cells, B-cell-depleted T cells, or PBMCs.

The rearrangement links TRBV6-5 to TRBJ1-3; no firm D call. The origin of this receptor is a man under 40 with acute COVID-19. What was sequenced was PBMCs or T cells enriched from blood (not recorded which). DNA for the CDR3: TGTGCCAGCAGTTACTCGGGCAGCTCTGGAAACACCATATATTTT. Translated, it gives CASSYSGSSGNTIYF.